Included here is one TCR beta chain sequence, with context. Its antigen remains unknown. This record belongs to a study of cytomegalovirus exposure and HLA in healthy donors. Study-wide findings and caveats: The authors later found TCR association rates varying by HLA locus, with DRB1 most and HLA-C fewest.

Amplification used 60 Vbeta primers and 13 Jbeta primers. The method was immunoSEQ multiplex PCR; TCRdb's version includes in-frame clones alone and lacks a portion of them. The table records approximately 70,000 clones, around 69% of them present only once. The sequenced sample was PBMCs. This receptor was identified in a human donor in good health.

The DNA of the CDR3 is TGCGCCAGCAGCTTGGGGACTAGCGGGATCCAAGAGACCCAGTACTTC. Translated, it gives CASSLGTSGIQETQYF. This chain connects TRBV5-1 to TRBJ2-5; the match to TRBD2 covers 12 bases. The J segment lost 1 base and the V segment lost 0 bases, leaving 1 base of the junction unmatched. Germline V CDR1 and CDR2: SGHRS, YFSETQ. There are 16 residues in the CDR3.